The 17 T cell receptor beta chains below were found in one sample sequenced in a study of shared clonotypes between healthy human individuals. This table comes from immunoSEQ multiplex PCR, and its TCRdb copy is limited to in-frame clones, with some not included. The repertoire has around 200,000 clones, approximately 61% of them found once; the top ten carry 8.5% to 12%. Sequencing was carried out using memory CD4+ T cells sorted from blood. Subset noted: CD45RA-negative fraction. These receptors were obtained from a man aged 30 to 39 in good health.

Only a few counts were recorded for this clone. Other DNA sequences in this specimen translate into the identical CDR3. V is TRBV5-1 and J is TRBJ2-7, with D unresolved. Deletions cut 0 bases from V and 4 bases from J, with 8 bases between. The germline gives CDR1 SGHRS, CDR2 YFSETQ. This CDR3 has 13 residues. For the CDR3, the DNA is TGCGCCAGCAGCTTGGACAGCCTATACGAGCAGTACTTC. Its protein is CASSLDSLYEQYF.

CDR3 sequence reads: CASSEITSVEQFF. The CDR3 bases are TGTGCCAGCAGTGAAATAACGAGCGTTGAGCAGTTCTTC. V gene TRBV6-1 combines with J gene TRBJ2-1; no clear D. The germline V gene has CDR1 MNHNS and CDR2 SASEGT. V gave up 2 bases and J gave up 9 bases, with 11 bases separating them. CDR3 length: 13 amino acids.

The CDR3 DNA reads as TGTGCCAGCAGTGGGGGGACTTATCCCTCCACCGGGGAGCTGTTTTTT. This translates into CASSGGTYPSTGELFF. The chain recombines TRBV6-4 with TRBJ2-2; a weak D match, TRBD2 (6 bases). V was trimmed by 4 bases and J by 4 bases, leaving 16 bases between them. The CDR3 totals 16 residues. Germline-derived CDR1 and CDR2 are MRHNA and SNTAGT.

In this sample, this clone turned up a few times. This chain links TRBV20-1 with TRBJ2-1; no reliable D call. CDR1 is DFQATT, CDR2 SNEGSKA, per germline (reference sequence). The CDR3 has 11 amino acids. This CDR3 reads CSLPWVSGQFF. CDR3 coding DNA: TGCAGCCTCCCTTGGGTATCTGGGCAGTTCTTC.

This clone was detected a few times. The gene calls are TRBV7-9 and TRBJ1-2; no clear D. The V gene's germline CDR1 is SEHNR and CDR2 FQNEAQ (reference sequence). V was cut by 1 base and J by 6 bases, with 9 bases left in between. CDR3 size: 13 residues. For the CDR3, the DNA is TGTGCCAGCAGCTTAGAAGTGGAAAATGGCTACACCTTC. This sequence encodes CASSLEVENGYTF.

The rearrangement joins TRBV29-1 to TRBJ2-2; D remains unclear. The CDR3 is made up of 15 amino acids. With 3 bases removed from V and 7 bases from J, the gap between germline ends came to 18 bases. CDR1 and CDR2 (germline): SQVTM, ANQGSEA. This chain's CDR3 is CSVDPSGVPNGELFF. CDR3 nucleotide sequence: TGCAGCGTTGATCCCTCCGGTGTCCCTAACGGGGAGCTGTTTTTT.

In this sample, this clone turned up once. The chain has TRBV27 and TRBJ1-5; the D is unclear. Germline V gene data show CDR1 as MNHEY and CDR2 as SMNVEV (reference sequence). CDR3 length: 13 amino acids. Trimming removed 6 bases from V and 0 bases from J, with 6 bases in between. CDR3 loop: CASSSYSNQPQHF. CDR3 nucleotides: TGTGCCAGCAGCAGTTATAGCAATCAGCCCCAGCATTTT.

This rearrangement joins TRBV5-1 to TRBJ2-7; 7 bases line up with TRBD2. The CDR3 contains 14 residues. CDR1 is SGHRS, CDR2 YFSETQ, per germline. The V gene end was trimmed by 0 bases and the J gene end by 6 bases; junction bases not matched to a gene: 6. The CDR3 region is CASSLVSGGGEQYF. CDR3 coding DNA: TGCGCCAGCAGCTTGGTTAGCGGCGGGGGCGAGCAGTACTTC.

The chain is built from TRBV27 and TRBJ2-7; D call uncertain. The germline V and J ends were trimmed by 3 bases and 2 bases, with 11 bases remaining between them. The germline V gene encodes CDR1 MNHEY and CDR2 SMNVEV (reference sequence). The CDR3 is 14 amino acids. The chain's CDR3 is CASSFRKGPYEQYF. The CDR3 DNA is TGTGCCAGCAGTTTTAGGAAGGGCCCCTACGAGCAGTACTTC.

The chain links TRBV10-3 to TRBJ1-3, with D unresolved. Germline assignment: CDR1 ENHRY and CDR2 SYGVKD. The V end lost 0 bases, the J end lost 0 bases, and 3 bases lay between the germline ends. CDR3 length: 14 amino acids. CDR3 loop: CAISESISGNTIYF. DNA of the CDR3: TGTGCCATCAGTGAGTCTATCTCTGGAAACACCATATATTTT.

This clone was detected ten times or more. This rearrangement joins TRBV28 to TRBJ1-2, with D tentatively TRBD1 (5 bases). The CDR3 covers 14 residues. The V gene's germline CDR1 is MDHEN and CDR2 SYDVKM. Trimming shortened V by 4 bases and J by 3 bases, and 12 bases separated the two germline ends. In DNA form, the CDR3 reads TGTGCCAGCAGTTCCGGGACGGACGACTATGGCTACACCTTC. It specifies CASSSGTDDYGYTF.

CDR3 coding DNA: TGTGCCAGCAGCTTAACTAGCGGGAGTGAGACCCAGTACTTC. Residues: CASSLTSGSETQYF. This rearrangement joins TRBV11-3 to TRBJ2-5; 11 bases match TRBD2. Germline CDR1 and CDR2: SGHNT and YENEEA. V shed 2 bases, J shed 5 bases, and the junction held 1 base outside the gene matches. The CDR3 is 14 amino acids.

The chain carries TRBV28 and TRBJ2-7, with 7 bases lining up with TRBD1. The V gene's germline CDR1 is MDHEN and CDR2 SYDVKM. Unmatched junction bases numbered 11, after V lost 5 bases and J lost 4 bases. The CDR3 consists of 15 residues. The CDR3, as DNA: TGTGCCAGCAGTAAAATAGGACAGGTTCAGTACGAGCAGTACTTC. It specifies CASSKIGQVQYEQYF.

The gene calls are TRBV9 and TRBJ2-3, with D perhaps TRBD2 (5 bases). The CDR3 is made up of 17 amino acids. Germline lookup yields CDR1 SGDLS and CDR2 YYNGEE. V lost 3 bases, J lost 4 bases, and 21 bases lay in between. The CDR3 DNA follows: TGTGCCAGCAGCGAGACGCTAGCCGGCCCAACGGCAGATACGCAGTATTTT. Protein: CASSETLAGPTADTQYF.

Comment on this clone: The same CDR3 can be traced to other DNA sequences in this sample. The rearrangement uses TRBV7-8 and TRBJ2-7; 8 positions match TRBD2. J gave up 6 bases and V 5 bases, and 15 bases lay outside the gene matches. This CDR3 has 16 residues. Germline V gives CDR1 SGHVS, CDR2 FQNEAQ. The CDR3 sequence is CASSEPGTRHLGEQYF. In DNA form, the CDR3 reads TGTGCCAGCAGCGAACCCGGGACTAGACACTTAGGCGAGCAGTACTTC.

The rearrangement links TRBV4-1 to TRBJ2-3; D is possibly TRBD2 (5 bases). V dropped 0 bases and J dropped 5 bases, with 12 bases sitting between them. The CDR3 totals 15 residues. The germline V gene encodes CDR1 MGHRA and CDR2 YSYEKL. The chain's CDR3 is CASSQDLATLDTQYF. In DNA form, the CDR3 reads TGCGCCAGCAGCCAAGACCTAGCAACCCTAGATACGCAGTATTTT.

Worth noting for this clone: The identical CDR3 is also encoded by other nucleotide sequences in the sample. The chain carries TRBV25-1 and TRBJ2-5; D might be TRBD1 or TRBD2, each matching 7 bases. Looked up from germline, CDR1 is MGHDK and CDR2 is SYGVNS. The germline V and J ends were trimmed by 8 bases and 2 bases, with 21 bases remaining between them. The CDR3 spans 16 residues. CDR3 sequence reads: CASSEGAGREQETQYF. CDR3 nucleotide sequence: TGTGCCAGCTCGGAGGGGGCAGGGCGGGAGCAAGAGACCCAGTACTTC.